Listed below are T cell receptor beta chains from one sample, sequenced in a study of beta chain features in type 1 diabetes. Some clones are missing from TCRdb's copy, which holds only in-frame ones; the method was immunoSEQ multiplex PCR. The sample has about 240,000 clones, around 14% seen once. What was sequenced was naive CD4+ T cells from blood. These receptors originate from a man under 40 with type 1 diabetes. The CDR3 runs from the conserved cysteine through the conserved F or W. A D gene is named only where the DNA matches it firmly. A clone size is listed for some rows: how often the clone was seen (once, few, many), or a class if it is expanded.

D gene: -
J gene: TRBJ1-2
V gene: TRBV4-2
clone size: few
CDR3 DNA: TGTGCCAGCAGCCATGGTACGGGAACATTCGGAGGCTACACCTTC
CDR3 protein: CASSHGTGTFGGYTF

D gene: -
J gene: TRBJ2-3
V gene: TRBV9
clone size: -
CDR3 DNA: TGTGCCAGCAGCATCCTCGGGGGAGGTACGCAGTATTTT
CDR3 protein: CASSILGGGTQYF

D gene: -
J gene: TRBJ1-5
V gene: TRBV2
clone size: -
CDR3 DNA: TGTGCCAGCAGTGTAGATAGCAATCAGCCCCAGCATTTT
CDR3 protein: CASSVDSNQPQHF

D gene: TRBD2
J gene: TRBJ2-7
V gene: TRBV9
clone size: few
CDR3 DNA: TGTGCCAGCAGCGTAGCGTCCAGCGGGGTCTCCTACGAGCAGTACTTC
CDR3 protein: CASSVASSGVSYEQYF

D gene: -
J gene: TRBJ2-3
V gene: TRBV11-3
clone size: -
CDR3 DNA: TGTGCCAGCAGCTTAGGTTTGGGGGCGCGAGGCACAGATACGCAGTATTTT
CDR3 protein: CASSLGLGARGTDTQYF

D gene: TRBD1
J gene: TRBJ1-2
V gene: TRBV30
clone size: -
CDR3 DNA: TGTGCCTGGAGTCCCGGGACAGGGGTCGGCTACACCTTC
CDR3 protein: CAWSPGTGVGYTF

D gene: TRBD2
J gene: TRBJ2-3
V gene: TRBV5-4
clone size: few
CDR3 DNA: TGTGCCAGCAGCTCCGGACTAGCGGGGGGTGCAGATACGCAGTATTTT
CDR3 protein: CASSSGLAGGADTQYF

D gene: TRBD2
J gene: TRBJ2-1
V gene: TRBV29-1
clone size: few
CDR3 DNA: TGCAGCGGCCGGGCTAGCGGAGGCAATGAGCAGTTCTTC
CDR3 protein: CSGRASGGNEQFF

D gene: -
J gene: TRBJ2-2
V gene: TRBV5-1
clone size: -
CDR3 DNA: TGCGCCAGCAGCCCGGCGAGGGTCAACACCGGGGAGCTGTTTTTT
CDR3 protein: CASSPARVNTGELFF

D gene: TRBD2
J gene: TRBJ2-3
V gene: TRBV28
clone size: -
CDR3 DNA: TGTGCCAGCACTATTTTAGCGGGAGGGGACACAGATACGCAGTATTTT
CDR3 protein: CASTILAGGDTDTQYF

D gene: -
J gene: TRBJ1-2
V gene: TRBV30
clone size: -
CDR3 DNA: TGTGCCTGGAGTGTTGGGGAGCATGGCTACACCTTC
CDR3 protein: CAWSVGEHGYTF

D gene: -
J gene: TRBJ1-1
V gene: TRBV2
clone size: few
CDR3 DNA: TGTGCCAGCAGTCCCGAGCGGGGGCTGGCTGAAGCTTTCTTT
CDR3 protein: CASSPERGLAEAFF

D gene: -
J gene: TRBJ2-3
V gene: TRBV7-2
clone size: few
CDR3 DNA: TGTGCCAGCAGCTTACGCGGGAGCACAGATACGCAGTATTTT
CDR3 protein: CASSLRGSTDTQYF

D gene: TRBD2
J gene: TRBJ2-5
V gene: TRBV2
clone size: few
CDR3 DNA: TGTGCCAGCAGGCTAGCGGGGAAGACCCAGTACTTC
CDR3 protein: CASRLAGKTQYF

D gene: -
J gene: TRBJ1-1
V gene: TRBV29-1
clone size: -
CDR3 DNA: TGCAGCGTTGGGGGGGGGCGAGGGACTGAAGCTTTCTTT
CDR3 protein: CSVGGGRGTEAFF

D gene: TRBD2
J gene: TRBJ2-7
V gene: TRBV5-6
clone size: few
CDR3 DNA: TGTGCCAGCAGCTTAGCCGGGACTAGCAGTTACGAGCAGTACTTC
CDR3 protein: CASSLAGTSSYEQYF

D gene: -
J gene: TRBJ2-1
V gene: TRBV5-1
clone size: -
CDR3 DNA: TGCGCCAGCAGCCCCGGAGGGCAGTACAATGAGCAGTTCTTC
CDR3 protein: CASSPGGQYNEQFF

D gene: TRBD2
J gene: TRBJ2-1
V gene: TRBV18
clone size: few
CDR3 DNA: TGTGCCAGCTCACCACAGGGACTAGCGGGAGGCGATGAGCAGTTCTTC
CDR3 protein: CASSPQGLAGGDEQFF

D gene: -
J gene: TRBJ2-2
V gene: TRBV30
clone size: -
CDR3 DNA: TGTGCCTGGAGTGTACGACACCTCGGGGAGCTGTTTTTT
CDR3 protein: CAWSVRHLGELFF

D gene: -
J gene: TRBJ2-7
V gene: TRBV29-1
clone size: -
CDR3 DNA: TGCAGCGTCCTGGCGGGACAGACCTACGAGCAGTACTTC
CDR3 protein: CSVLAGQTYEQYF

D gene: TRBD2
J gene: TRBJ2-3
V gene: TRBV18
clone size: -
CDR3 DNA: TGTGCCAGCTCATCGACTAGCGGGAACACAGATACGCAGTATTTT
CDR3 protein: CASSSTSGNTDTQYF

D gene: -
J gene: TRBJ2-1
V gene: TRBV5-1
clone size: -
CDR3 DNA: TGCGCCAGCAGCTTGGGCGGGACCTCCTACAATGAGCAGTTCTTC
CDR3 protein: CASSLGGTSYNEQFF

D gene: -
J gene: TRBJ2-5
V gene: TRBV27
clone size: -
CDR3 DNA: TGTGCCAGCAGTTTGTTTTGGGGCGGCCACGAGACCCAGTACTTC
CDR3 protein: CASSLFWGGHETQYF

D gene: -
J gene: TRBJ2-1
V gene: TRBV27
clone size: -
CDR3 DNA: TGTGCCAGCAGCCCCAGACTGGGGAGCTCCTACAATGAGCAGTTCTTC
CDR3 protein: CASSPRLGSSYNEQFF

D gene: TRBD1
J gene: TRBJ1-5
V gene: TRBV6-1
clone size: -
CDR3 DNA: TGTGCCAGCAGTACCCGGGACAGGGTCAGTCAGCCCCAGCATTTT
CDR3 protein: CASSTRDRVSQPQHF

D gene: -
J gene: TRBJ2-3
V gene: TRBV7-9
clone size: -
CDR3 DNA: TGTGCCAGCAGCTTCCTCCAGAGCACAGATACGCAGTATTTT
CDR3 protein: CASSFLQSTDTQYF

D gene: TRBD2
J gene: TRBJ2-3
V gene: TRBV6-5
clone size: -
CDR3 DNA: TGTGCCAGCAGTTATGGCGGGGGGCAGGGAGATACGCAGTATTTT
CDR3 protein: CASSYGGGQGDTQYF

D gene: -
J gene: TRBJ2-1
V gene: TRBV2
clone size: -
CDR3 DNA: TGTGCCAGCAGACCGCCGGGCGGGGTGAATGAGCAGTTCTTC
CDR3 protein: CASRPPGGVNEQFF

D gene: TRBD2
J gene: TRBJ2-1
V gene: TRBV7-2
clone size: -
CDR3 DNA: TGTGCCAGCAGCCCGGGGACTACAACCCACAATGAGCAGTTCTTC
CDR3 protein: CASSPGTTTHNEQFF

D gene: -
J gene: TRBJ1-2
V gene: TRBV19
clone size: few
CDR3 DNA: TGTGCCAGTAGTTCAGGGAGGGGCTACACCTTC
CDR3 protein: CASSSGRGYTF

D gene: -
J gene: TRBJ1-2
V gene: TRBV29-1
clone size: -
CDR3 DNA: TGCAGCGTTGGGACAGTGATTGGAAACTATGGCTACACCTTC
CDR3 protein: CSVGTVIGNYGYTF

D gene: TRBD1
J gene: TRBJ2-2
V gene: TRBV7-2
clone size: few
CDR3 DNA: TGTGCCAGCAGCCAGGACTCCAGGGGGACCGGGGAGCTGTTTTTT
CDR3 protein: CASSQDSRGTGELFF

D gene: -
J gene: TRBJ2-3
V gene: TRBV11-2
clone size: -
CDR3 DNA: TGTGCCAGCAGCTATTACCGAACTAGCACAGATACGCAGTATTTT
CDR3 protein: CASSYYRTSTDTQYF

D gene: -
J gene: TRBJ2-5
V gene: TRBV5-6
clone size: -
CDR3 DNA: TGTGCCAGCAGCTTGCTCGAGACCCAGTACTTC
CDR3 protein: CASSLLETQYF

D gene: TRBD1
J gene: TRBJ2-7
V gene: TRBV5-1
clone size: few
CDR3 DNA: TGCGCCAGCAGCCCAGGACAGGGGGGATCGTGGGAGCAGTACTTC
CDR3 protein: CASSPGQGGSWEQYF

D gene: -
J gene: TRBJ1-6
V gene: TRBV2
clone size: few
CDR3 DNA: TGTGCCAGACGGGACACCGAGAATTCACCCCTCCACTTT
CDR3 protein: CARRDTENSPLHF

D gene: -
J gene: TRBJ2-2
V gene: TRBV18
clone size: few
CDR3 DNA: TGTGCCAGCTCACTGCAGGACACCGGGGAGCTGTTTTTT
CDR3 protein: CASSLQDTGELFF

D gene: -
J gene: TRBJ1-5
V gene: TRBV6-1
clone size: -
CDR3 DNA: TGTGCCAGCAGTGAACGGCAGCCCCAGCATTTT
CDR3 protein: CASSERQPQHF

D gene: -
J gene: TRBJ2-1
V gene: TRBV11-3
clone size: -
CDR3 DNA: TGTGCCAGCAGCCCCCGCCGAGACAATGAGCAGTTCTTC
CDR3 protein: CASSPRRDNEQFF